This T cell receptor beta chain was sequenced in a study of blood T cell repertoires in COVID-19. Study-level information: The United States, Italy and Spain were the sources of the acute and convalescent COVID-19 samples.

CDR1 is SGHKS, CDR2 YYEKEE, per germline (reference sequence). The CDR3 runs 15 residues. With 3 bases clipped from V and 5 bases from J, the junction kept 5 bases outside the gene matches. The data were produced by immunoSEQ multiplex PCR, yet TCRdb's version contains in-frame clones alone and is incomplete. Counted here are more than 25,000 clones, around 85% occurring once; the ten biggest clones make up around 6.6%. V gene TRBV5-5 combines with J gene TRBJ1-2; 12 nucleotides match TRBD1. This receptor was identified in a man aged 55 to 70 with active COVID-19. The material sequenced was peripheral blood. The DNA of the CDR3 is TGTGCCAGCAGCTCCCCGGGACAGGGGGCGTATGGCTACACCTTC. It yields the protein CASSSPGQGAYGYTF. The full variable domain, in which reference TRBV5-5 and TRBJ1-2 provide the parts outside the CDR3, is DAGVTQSPTHLIKTRGQQVTLRCSPISGHKSVSWYQQVLGQGPQFIFQYYEKEERGRGNFPDRFSARQFPNYSSELNVNALLLGDSALYLCASSSPGQGAYGYTFGSGTRLTVV.